This T cell receptor beta chain was retrieved from a study of CD8+CD57+ T cells in acquired aplastic anemia. Study overall: Across the sorted CD4+ and CD8+ cells, DNA amounts averaged about 3.1 ug. Researchers reported that healthy donors averaged about 11 million reads for CD4+ cells. Study-wide results and caveats: A set of more than 25 CD8+ CDR3 sequences was shared between patients and controls, and these sequences appeared highly expressed in patients.

With regard to this clonotype: Its antigen is undetermined.

Genomic DNA acted as the template from which TCR beta VDJ combination and CDR3 sequence profiling were carried out. TCRdb reprocessed the reads with MiXCR, giving one entry per CDR3 protein. The sample holds about 180,000 distinct CDR3 sequences, 46% seen once. This CDR3 region has 15 residues. Deletions cut 7 bases from V and 0 bases from J, with 15 bases between. Germline V lookup: CDR1 MGHDK, CDR2 SYGVNS. The chain has TRBV25-1 and TRBJ1-1; D gene unclear. Source material: sorted CD4+, CD8+, or CD8+CD57+ T cells (not recorded which) from PBMCs. The sequence derives from a human donor in good health. CDR3: CASTPRESMNTEAFF. The CDR3 DNA reads TGTGCCAGCACCCCCCGAGAGTCCATGAACACTGAAGCTTTCTTT.